This record covers a single T cell receptor (beta chain). Its antigen is unknown. The PCR ran on 60 Vbeta and 13 Jbeta primers. Using immunoSEQ multiplex PCR, the repertoire was profiled, and TCRdb retains in-frame clones only, with some absent. The sample yields about 190,000 clones, 75% to 90% seen once. The source of the sample is a study of cytomegalovirus exposure and HLA in healthy donors. Study observations and caveats: Per a prior analysis, the majority of TCR beta V segments were productive roughly 87% or roughly 30% of the time. The listing of 150 to 200 TCR beta chains classed them as cytomegalovirus-associated. DRB1 showed the most TCR associations and HLA-C the fewest in a later analysis, as rates varied by HLA locus. It was likely that a cluster of highly shared sequence variants was a sequencing artifact.

Germline loops: CDR1 SGHRS, CDR2 YFSETQ. CDR3 length equals 14 residues. Germline trimming cut 3 bases from V and 3 bases from J; bases unmatched to any gene: 2. The gene calls are TRBV5-1 and TRBJ2-7, with 11 bases lining up with TRBD1. The sequence came from a woman in her forties or fifties in good health and CMV-seropositive. Sequencing input: PBMCs. This CDR3 reads CASSWTGGVYEQYF. The CDR3, as DNA: TGCGCCAGCAGCTGGACAGGGGGCGTCTACGAGCAGTACTTC.